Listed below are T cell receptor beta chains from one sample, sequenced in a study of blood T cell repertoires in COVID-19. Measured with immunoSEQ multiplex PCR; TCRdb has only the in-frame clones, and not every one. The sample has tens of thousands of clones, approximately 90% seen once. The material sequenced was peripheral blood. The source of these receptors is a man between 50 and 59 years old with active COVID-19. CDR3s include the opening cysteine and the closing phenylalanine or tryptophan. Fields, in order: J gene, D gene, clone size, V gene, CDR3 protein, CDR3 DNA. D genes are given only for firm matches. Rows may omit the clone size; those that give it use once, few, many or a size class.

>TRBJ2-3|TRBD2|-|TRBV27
CASSPLAGAVEDTQYF
TGTGCCAGCAGTCCATTAGCGGGAGCGGTGGAAGATACGCAGTATTTT
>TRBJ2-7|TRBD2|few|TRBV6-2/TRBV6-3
CASSLAGGRIEQYF
TGTGCCAGCAGTTTGGCGGGGGGCCGTATCGAGCAGTACTTC
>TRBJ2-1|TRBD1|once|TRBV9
CASSVGGQNYNEQFF
TGTGCCAGCAGCGTAGGGGGACAGAACTACAATGAGCAGTTCTTC
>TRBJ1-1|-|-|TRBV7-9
CASSQGHLRANTEAFF
TGTGCCAGCAGCCAAGGACACTTACGGGCGAACACTGAAGCTTTCTTT
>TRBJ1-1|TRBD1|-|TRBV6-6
CASTPRGTEAFF
TGTGCCAGCACCCCCAGGGGGACAGAAGCTTTCTTT
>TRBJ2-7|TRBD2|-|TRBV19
CASSSAGGGYEQYF
TGTGCCAGTAGTAGCGCGGGCGGGGGATACGAGCAGTACTTC
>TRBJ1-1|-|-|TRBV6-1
CASSEVGREAFF
TGTGCCAGCAGTGAAGTAGGCAGGGAAGCTTTCTTT
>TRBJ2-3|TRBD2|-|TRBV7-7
CASSRSGGAADTQYF
TGTGCTAGCAGCCGTAGCGGGGGGGCCGCAGATACGCAGTATTTT
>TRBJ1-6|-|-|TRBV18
CASSDSWGNSPLHF
TGTGCCAGCTCGGACAGTTGGGGTAATTCACCCCTCCACTTT
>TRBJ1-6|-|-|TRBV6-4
CASSPSGSLNSPLHF
TGTGCCAGCAGTCCGTCCGGGTCCCTGAATTCACCCCTCCACTTT
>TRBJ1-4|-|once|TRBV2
CASSDEGSNEKLFF
TGTGCCAGCAGTGATGAGGGTTCTAATGAAAAACTGTTTTTT
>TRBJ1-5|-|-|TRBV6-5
CASRLAPGSNQPQHF
TGTGCCAGCAGACTCGCGCCGGGAAGCAATCAGCCCCAGCATTTT
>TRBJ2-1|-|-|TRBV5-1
CASSLYLEGEQFF
TGCGCCAGCAGCCTCTACCTAGAGGGTGAGCAGTTCTTC
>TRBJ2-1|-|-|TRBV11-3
CASSLDMTDEQFF
TGTGCCAGCAGCTTAGATATGACAGACGAGCAGTTCTTC
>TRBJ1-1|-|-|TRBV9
CASSAGGVTEAFF
TGTGCCAGCAGCGCCGGGGGGGTCACTGAAGCTTTCTTT
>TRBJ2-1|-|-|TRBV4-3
CASSQSAGFVGDEQFF
TGCGCCAGCAGCCAATCGGCCGGGTTCGTAGGCGATGAGCAGTTCTTC
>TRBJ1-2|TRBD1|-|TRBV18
CASSPDRAYGYTF
TGTGCCAGCTCACCCGACAGGGCCTATGGCTACACCTTC
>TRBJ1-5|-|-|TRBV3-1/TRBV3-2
CASSQDVNNQPQHF
TGTGCCAGCAGCCAAGATGTAAACAATCAGCCCCAGCATTTT